The present T cell receptor (beta chain) was sequenced within a study of T-cell memory formation after mild COVID-19. TCRdb ran MiXCR on the 5' RACE reads and lists one entry per CDR3 protein. This table has about 250,000 distinct CDR3 sequences, approximately 19% appearing once. The CDR3 totals 16 residues. Trimming cost V 4 bases and J 3 bases, with 16 bases left between them. Germline V gene data show CDR1 as SNHLY and CDR2 as FYNNEI. This chain uses TRBV2 with TRBJ1-3; D gene ambiguous. The specimen was PBMCs or a T cell subset sorted from them (not recorded which). This receptor was identified in a man between 18 and 35 years old who had mild COVID-19 (a few samples of this study predate the infection). Cell type and time point are not known. This CDR3 is CASSAFGGDYGNTIYF. CDR3 nucleotide sequence: TGTGCCAGCAGTGCCTTCGGTGGGGATTATGGAAACACCATATATTTT.